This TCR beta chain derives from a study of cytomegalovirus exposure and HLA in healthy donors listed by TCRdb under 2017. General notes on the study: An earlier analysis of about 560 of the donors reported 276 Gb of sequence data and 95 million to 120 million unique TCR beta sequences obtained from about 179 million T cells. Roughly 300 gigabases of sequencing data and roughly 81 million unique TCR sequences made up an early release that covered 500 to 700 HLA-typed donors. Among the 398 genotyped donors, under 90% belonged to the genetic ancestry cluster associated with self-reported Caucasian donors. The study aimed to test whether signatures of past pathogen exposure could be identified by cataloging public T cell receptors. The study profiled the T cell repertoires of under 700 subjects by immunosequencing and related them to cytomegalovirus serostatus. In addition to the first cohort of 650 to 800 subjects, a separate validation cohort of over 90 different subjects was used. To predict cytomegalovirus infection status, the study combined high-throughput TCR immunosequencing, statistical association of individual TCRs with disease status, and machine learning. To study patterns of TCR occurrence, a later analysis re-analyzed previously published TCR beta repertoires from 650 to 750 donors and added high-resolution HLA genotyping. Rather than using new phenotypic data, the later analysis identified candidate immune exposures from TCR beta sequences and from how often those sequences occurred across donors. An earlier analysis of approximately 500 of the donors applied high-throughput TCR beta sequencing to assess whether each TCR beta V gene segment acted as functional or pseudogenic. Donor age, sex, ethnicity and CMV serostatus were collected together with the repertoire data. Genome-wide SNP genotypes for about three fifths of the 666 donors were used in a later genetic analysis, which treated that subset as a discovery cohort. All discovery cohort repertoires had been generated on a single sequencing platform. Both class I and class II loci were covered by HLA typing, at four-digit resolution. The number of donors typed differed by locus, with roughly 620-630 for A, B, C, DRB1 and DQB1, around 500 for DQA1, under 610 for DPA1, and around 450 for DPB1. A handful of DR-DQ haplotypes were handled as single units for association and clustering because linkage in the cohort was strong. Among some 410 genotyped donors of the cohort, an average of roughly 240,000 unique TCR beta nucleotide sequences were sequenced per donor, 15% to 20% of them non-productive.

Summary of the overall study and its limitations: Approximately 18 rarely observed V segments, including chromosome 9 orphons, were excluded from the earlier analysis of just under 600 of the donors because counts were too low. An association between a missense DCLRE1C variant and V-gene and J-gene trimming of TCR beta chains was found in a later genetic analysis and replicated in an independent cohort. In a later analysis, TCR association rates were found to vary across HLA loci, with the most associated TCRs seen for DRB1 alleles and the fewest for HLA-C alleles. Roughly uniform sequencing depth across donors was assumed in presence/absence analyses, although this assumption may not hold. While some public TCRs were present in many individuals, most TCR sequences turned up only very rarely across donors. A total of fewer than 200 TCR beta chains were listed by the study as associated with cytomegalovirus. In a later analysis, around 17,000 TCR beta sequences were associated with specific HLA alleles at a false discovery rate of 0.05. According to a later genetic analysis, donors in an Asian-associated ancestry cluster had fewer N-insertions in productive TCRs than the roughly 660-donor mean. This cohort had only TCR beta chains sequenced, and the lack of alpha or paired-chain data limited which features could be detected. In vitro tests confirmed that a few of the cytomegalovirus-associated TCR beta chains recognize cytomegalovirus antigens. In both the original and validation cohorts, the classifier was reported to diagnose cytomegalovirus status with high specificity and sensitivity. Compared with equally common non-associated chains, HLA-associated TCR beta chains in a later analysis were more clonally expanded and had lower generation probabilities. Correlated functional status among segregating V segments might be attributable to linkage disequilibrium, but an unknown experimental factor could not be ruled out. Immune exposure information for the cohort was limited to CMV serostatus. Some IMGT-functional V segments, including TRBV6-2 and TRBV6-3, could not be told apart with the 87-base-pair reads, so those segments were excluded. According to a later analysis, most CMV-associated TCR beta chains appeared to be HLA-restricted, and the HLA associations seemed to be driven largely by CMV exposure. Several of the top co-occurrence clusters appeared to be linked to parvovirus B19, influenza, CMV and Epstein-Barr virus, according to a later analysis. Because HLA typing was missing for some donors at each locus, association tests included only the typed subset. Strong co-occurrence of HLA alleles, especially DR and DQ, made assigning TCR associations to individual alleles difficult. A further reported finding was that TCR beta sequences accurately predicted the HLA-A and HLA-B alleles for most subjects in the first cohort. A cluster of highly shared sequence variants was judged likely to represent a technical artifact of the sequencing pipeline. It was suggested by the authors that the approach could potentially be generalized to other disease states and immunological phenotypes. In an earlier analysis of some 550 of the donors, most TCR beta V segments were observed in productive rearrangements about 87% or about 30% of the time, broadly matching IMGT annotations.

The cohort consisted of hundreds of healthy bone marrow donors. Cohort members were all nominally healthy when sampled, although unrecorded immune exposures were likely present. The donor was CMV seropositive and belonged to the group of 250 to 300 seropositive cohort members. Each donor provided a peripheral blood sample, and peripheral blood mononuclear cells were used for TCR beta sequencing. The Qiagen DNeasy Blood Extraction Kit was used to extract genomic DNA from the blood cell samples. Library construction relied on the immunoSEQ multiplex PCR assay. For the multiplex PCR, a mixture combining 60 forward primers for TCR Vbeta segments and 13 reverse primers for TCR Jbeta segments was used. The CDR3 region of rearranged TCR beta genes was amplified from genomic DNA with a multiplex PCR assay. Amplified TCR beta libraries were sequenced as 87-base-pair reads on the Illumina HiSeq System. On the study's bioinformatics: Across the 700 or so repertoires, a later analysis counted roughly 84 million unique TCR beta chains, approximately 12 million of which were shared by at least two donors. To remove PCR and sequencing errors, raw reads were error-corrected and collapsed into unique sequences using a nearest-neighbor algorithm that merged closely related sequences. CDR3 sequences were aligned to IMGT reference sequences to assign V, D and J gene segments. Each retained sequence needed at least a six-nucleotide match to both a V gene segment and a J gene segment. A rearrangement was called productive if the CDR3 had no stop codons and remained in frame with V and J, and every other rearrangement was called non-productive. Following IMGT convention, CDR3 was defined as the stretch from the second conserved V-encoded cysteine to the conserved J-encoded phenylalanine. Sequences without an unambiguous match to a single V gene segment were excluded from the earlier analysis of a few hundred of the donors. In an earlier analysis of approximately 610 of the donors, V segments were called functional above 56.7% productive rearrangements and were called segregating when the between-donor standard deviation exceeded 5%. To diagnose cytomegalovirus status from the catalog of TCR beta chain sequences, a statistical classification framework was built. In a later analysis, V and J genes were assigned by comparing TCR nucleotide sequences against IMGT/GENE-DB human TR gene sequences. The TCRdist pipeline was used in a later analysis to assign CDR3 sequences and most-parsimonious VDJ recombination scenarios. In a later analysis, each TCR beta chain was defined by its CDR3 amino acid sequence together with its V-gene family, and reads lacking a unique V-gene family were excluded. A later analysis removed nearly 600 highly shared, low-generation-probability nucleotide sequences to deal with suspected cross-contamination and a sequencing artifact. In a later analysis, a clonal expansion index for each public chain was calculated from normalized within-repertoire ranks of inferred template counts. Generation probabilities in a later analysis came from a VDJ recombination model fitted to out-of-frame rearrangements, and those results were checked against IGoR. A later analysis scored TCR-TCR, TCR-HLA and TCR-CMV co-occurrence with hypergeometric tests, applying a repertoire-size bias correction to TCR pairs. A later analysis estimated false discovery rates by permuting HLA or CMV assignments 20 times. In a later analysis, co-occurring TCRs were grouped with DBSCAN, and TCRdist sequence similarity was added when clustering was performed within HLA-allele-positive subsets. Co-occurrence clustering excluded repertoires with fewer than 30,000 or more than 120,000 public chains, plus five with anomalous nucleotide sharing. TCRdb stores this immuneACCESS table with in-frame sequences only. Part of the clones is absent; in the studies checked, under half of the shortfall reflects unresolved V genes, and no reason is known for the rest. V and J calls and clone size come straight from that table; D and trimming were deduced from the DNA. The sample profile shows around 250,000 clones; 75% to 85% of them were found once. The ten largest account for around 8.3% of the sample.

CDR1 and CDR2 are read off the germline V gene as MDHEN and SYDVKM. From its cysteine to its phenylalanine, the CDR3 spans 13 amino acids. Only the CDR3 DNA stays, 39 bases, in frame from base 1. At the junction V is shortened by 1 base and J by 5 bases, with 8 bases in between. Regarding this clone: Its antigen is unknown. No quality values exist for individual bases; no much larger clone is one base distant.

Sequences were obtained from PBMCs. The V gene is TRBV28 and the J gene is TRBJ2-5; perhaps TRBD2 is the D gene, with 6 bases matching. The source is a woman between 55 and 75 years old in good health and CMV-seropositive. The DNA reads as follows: TGTGCCAGCAGTTTATCGGGGAGGGAGACCCAGTACTTC. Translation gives CASSLSGRETQYF.